A selection of T cell receptor beta chains follows, all from one sample in a study of CD8+CD57+ T cells in acquired aplastic anemia. TCRdb fed the reads into MiXCR, producing one record per CDR3 protein. The sample consists of about 120,000 distinct CDR3 sequences, 58% of them appearing once. Material for sequencing was sorted CD4+, CD8+, or CD8+CD57+ T cells (not recorded which) from PBMCs. The source of these receptors is a human donor with aplastic anemia. Both conserved end residues are part of each CDR3. A D gene is named only where the DNA matches it firmly. Clone size is stated in some rows and not others, as once, few, many or a class when expanded.

clone_size	j_call	d_call	v_call	cdr3_aa	cdr3_nt
many	TRBJ1-4	NA	TRBV7-8	CASRPPGLDEKLFF	TGTGCCAGCCGCCCGCCGGGGTTAGATGAAAAACTGTTTTTT
NA	TRBJ2-7	NA	TRBV2	CASRGGPKAYEQYF	TGTGCCAGTAGAGGAGGGCCGAAGGCTTACGAGCAGTACTTC
NA	TRBJ2-1	NA	TRBV25-1	CASRRTESSYNEQFF	TGTGCCAGCCGCCGGACGGAGAGCTCCTACAATGAGCAGTTCTTC
NA	TRBJ1-1	NA	TRBV7-6	CASSLGTPEAFF	TGTGCCAGCTCCTTAGGGACTCCTGAAGCTTTCTTT
once	TRBJ2-1	TRBD2	TRBV27	CASTSGTSGRVRYNEQFF	TGTGCCAGCACTTCCGGGACTAGCGGGAGAGTGAGGTACAATGAGCAGTTCTTC
once	TRBJ1-5	NA	TRBV12-3/TRBV12-4	CASSSLQGRQPRHF	TGTGCCAGCAGTTCCCTCCAGGGGCGACAGCCCCGGCATTTT
NA	TRBJ1-3	NA	TRBV19	CASSKGVERLTGNTIYF	TGTGCCAGTAGTAAAGGAGTTGAACGACTGACTGGAAACACCATATATTTT
NA	TRBJ2-7	NA	TRBV10-3	CATLEGYEQYF	TGTGCCACCCTAGAAGGCTACGAGCAGTACTTC
NA	TRBJ2-7	TRBD2	TRBV12-3/TRBV12-4	CALSLPGGEQYF	TGTGCCCTATCTCTCCCGGGGGGCGAGCAGTACTTC
NA	TRBJ2-3	TRBD2	TRBV7-9	CASSARTSADTQYF	TGTGCCAGCAGCGCCAGGACTAGCGCCGATACGCAGTATTTT
few	TRBJ2-5	NA	TRBV24-1	CATSDSKTGETQYF	TGTGCCACCAGTGACAGCAAGACTGGAGAGACCCAGTACTTC
many	TRBJ2-3	NA	TRBV5-1	CASSYDGTSMAQYF	TGCGCCAGCAGCTACGACGGAACTAGCATGGCGCAGTATTTT
once	TRBJ1-1	TRBD1	TRBV11-1	CASSSNRQGWVSTEAFF	TGTGCCAGCAGCTCAAATCGACAGGGGTGGGTGTCGACTGAAGCTTTCTTT
NA	TRBJ2-6	TRBD1	TRBV2	CASLGDSSGANVLTF	TGTGCCAGCTTGGGGGACAGCTCCGGGGCCAACGTCCTGACTTTC
NA	TRBJ2-3	TRBD2	TRBV25-1	CASSGLVGTDTQYF	TGTGCCAGCTCGGGACTAGTTGGCACAGATACGCAGTATTTT
many	TRBJ2-5	NA	TRBV12-3/TRBV12-4	CASTVGRETQYF	TGTGCCAGCACCGTTGGAAGAGAGACCCAGTACTTC
NA	TRBJ2-7	NA	TRBV15	CATSRGGAGSYEQYF	TGTGCCACCAGCAGAGGGGGGGCAGGGTCCTACGAGCAGTACTTC
NA	TRBJ2-7	TRBD1	TRBV7-6	CASGSTGGGQYF	TGTGCCAGCGGGTCGACAGGGGGTGGGCAGTACTTC
many	TRBJ2-7	TRBD1	TRBV20-1	CSAWPAGQGGYEQYF	TGCAGTGCGTGGCCAGCAGGACAGGGAGGCTACGAGCAGTACTTC
NA	TRBJ1-4	NA	TRBV7-3	CASSKTGREKLFF	TGTGCCAGCAGCAAAACGGGAAGGGAAAAACTGTTTTTT
NA	TRBJ1-5	NA	TRBV15	CATSILRGSNQPQHF	TGTGCCACCAGCATATTGCGGGGGAGCAATCAGCCCCAGCATTTT
many	TRBJ1-6	NA	TRBV19	CASSHGTGYNSPLHF	TGTGCCAGTAGTCATGGGACGGGCTATAATTCACCCCTCCACTTT
NA	TRBJ1-1	NA	TRBV5-4	CASSLEGVTEAFF	TGTGCCAGCAGCTTGGAAGGGGTGACTGAAGCTTTCTTT
NA	TRBJ1-6	NA	TRBV5-1	CASRDSDNSPLHF	TGCGCCAGCAGGGACAGTGATAACTCACCCCTCCACTTT
many	TRBJ1-1	TRBD1	TRBV29-1	CSVDDTGGTEAFF	TGCAGCGTTGACGATACAGGGGGCACTGAAGCTTTCTTT
NA	TRBJ2-1	NA	TRBV12-3/TRBV12-4	CASSFGLVNEQFF	TGTGCCAGCAGTTTCGGTCTAGTCAATGAGCAGTTCTTC
NA	TRBJ2-6	NA	TRBV2	CARTFSGANVLTF	TGTGCCAGAACCTTCTCTGGGGCCAACGTCCTGACTTTC
few	TRBJ2-3	TRBD1	TRBV5-1	CASEETGWSTDTQYF	TGCGCCAGTGAAGAGACAGGGTGGAGCACAGATACGCAGTATTTT
NA	TRBJ1-3	TRBD1	TRBV29-1	CSAKQGASGNTIYF	TGCAGCGCAAAACAGGGGGCGTCTGGAAACACCATATATTTT
few	TRBJ2-3	NA	TRBV29-1	CSVDRTQAQYF	TGCAGCGTTGACCGGACCCAGGCGCAGTATTTT
many	TRBJ2-1	TRBD2	TRBV12-3/TRBV12-4	CASSLTSPNEQFF	TGTGCCAGCAGCCTGACTAGCCCCAATGAGCAGTTCTTC
NA	TRBJ2-7	NA	TRBV5-1	CASSKDVTGVYEQYF	TGCGCCAGCAGCAAGGATGTTACGGGCGTCTACGAGCAGTACTTC
NA	TRBJ2-3	TRBD2	TRBV5-1	CASSGRGFEDTQYF	TGCGCCAGCAGCGGGAGGGGCTTCGAAGATACGCAGTATTTT
NA	TRBJ2-7	TRBD1	TRBV14	CASSQDQSGQGDSYEQYF	TGTGCCAGCAGCCAAGATCAGTCGGGACAGGGGGACTCCTACGAGCAGTACTTC
NA	TRBJ2-7	TRBD2	TRBV15	CATSSLGGPPAYEQYF	TGTGCCACCAGCAGCTTGGGAGGGCCACCCGCCTACGAGCAGTACTTC
NA	TRBJ1-5	TRBD1	TRBV24-1	CASSLFQGVQPQHF	TGTGCCAGCAGTTTGTTTCAGGGGGTTCAGCCCCAGCATTTT
few	TRBJ2-3	NA	TRBV15	CATSIRDTEADTQYF	TGTGCCACCAGCATCCGGGACACGGAGGCAGATACGCAGTATTTT
NA	TRBJ2-7	TRBD1	TRBV24-1	CATSDTPQGAYEQYF	TGTGCCACCAGTGATACTCCCCAGGGGGCTTACGAGCAGTACTTC
NA	TRBJ2-7	TRBD2	TRBV10-3	CAISGRETSGGYEQYF	TGTGCCATCAGTGGACGGGAGACTAGCGGGGGATACGAGCAGTACTTC
many	TRBJ1-1	NA	TRBV5-6	CASSLAAGPVTAEAFF	TGTGCCAGCAGCTTGGCAGCAGGCCCCGTTACGGCTGAAGCTTTCTTT
few	TRBJ1-3	NA	TRBV10-3	CAISKEVSSGNTIYF	TGTGCCATCAGTAAGGAGGTTTCCTCTGGAAACACCATATATTTT
few	TRBJ1-4	TRBD1	TRBV6-1	CASSTRQGNEKLFF	TGTGCCAGCTCTACCCGACAGGGAAACGAAAAACTGTTTTTT
once	TRBJ1-2	NA	TRBV19	CASSIGGNYGYTF	TGTGCCAGTAGTATTGGCGGAAACTATGGCTACACCTTC